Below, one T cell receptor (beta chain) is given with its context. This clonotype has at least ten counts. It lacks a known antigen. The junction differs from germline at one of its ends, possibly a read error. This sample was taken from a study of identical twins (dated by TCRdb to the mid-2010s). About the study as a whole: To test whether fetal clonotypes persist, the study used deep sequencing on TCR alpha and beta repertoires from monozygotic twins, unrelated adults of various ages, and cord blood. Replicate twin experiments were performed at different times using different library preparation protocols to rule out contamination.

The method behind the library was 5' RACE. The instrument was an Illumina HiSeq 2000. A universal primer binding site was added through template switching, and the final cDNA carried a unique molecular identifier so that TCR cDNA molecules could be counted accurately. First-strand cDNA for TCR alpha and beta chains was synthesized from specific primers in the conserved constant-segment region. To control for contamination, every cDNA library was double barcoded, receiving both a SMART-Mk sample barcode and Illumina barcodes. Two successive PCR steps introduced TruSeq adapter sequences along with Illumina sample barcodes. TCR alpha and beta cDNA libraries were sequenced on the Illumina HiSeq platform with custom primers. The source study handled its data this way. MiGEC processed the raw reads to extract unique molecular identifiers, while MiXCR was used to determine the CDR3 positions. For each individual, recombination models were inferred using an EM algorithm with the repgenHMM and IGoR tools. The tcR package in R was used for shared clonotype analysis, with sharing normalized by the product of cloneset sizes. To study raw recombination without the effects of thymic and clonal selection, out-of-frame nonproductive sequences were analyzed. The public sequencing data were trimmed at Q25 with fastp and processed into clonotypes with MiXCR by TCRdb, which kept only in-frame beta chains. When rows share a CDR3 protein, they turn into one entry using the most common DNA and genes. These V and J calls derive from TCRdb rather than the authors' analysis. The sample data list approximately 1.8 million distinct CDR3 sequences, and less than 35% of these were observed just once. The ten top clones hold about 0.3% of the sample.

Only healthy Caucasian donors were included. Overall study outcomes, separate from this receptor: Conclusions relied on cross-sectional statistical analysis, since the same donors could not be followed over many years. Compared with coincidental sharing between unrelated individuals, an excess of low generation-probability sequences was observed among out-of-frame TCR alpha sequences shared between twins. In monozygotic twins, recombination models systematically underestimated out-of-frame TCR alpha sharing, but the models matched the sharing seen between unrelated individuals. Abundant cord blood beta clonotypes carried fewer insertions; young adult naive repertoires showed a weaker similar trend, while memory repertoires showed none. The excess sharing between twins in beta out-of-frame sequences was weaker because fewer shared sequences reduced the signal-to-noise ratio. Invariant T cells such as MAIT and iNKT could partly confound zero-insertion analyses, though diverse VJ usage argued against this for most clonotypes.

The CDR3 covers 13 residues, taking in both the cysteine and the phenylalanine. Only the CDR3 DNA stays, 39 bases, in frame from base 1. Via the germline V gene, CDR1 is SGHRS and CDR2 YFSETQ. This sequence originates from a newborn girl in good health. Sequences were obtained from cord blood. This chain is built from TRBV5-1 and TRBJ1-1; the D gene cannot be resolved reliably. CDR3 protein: CASSLEQNTEAFF. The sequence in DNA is TGTGCCAGCAGCTTAGAACAGAACACTGAAGCTTTCTTT.